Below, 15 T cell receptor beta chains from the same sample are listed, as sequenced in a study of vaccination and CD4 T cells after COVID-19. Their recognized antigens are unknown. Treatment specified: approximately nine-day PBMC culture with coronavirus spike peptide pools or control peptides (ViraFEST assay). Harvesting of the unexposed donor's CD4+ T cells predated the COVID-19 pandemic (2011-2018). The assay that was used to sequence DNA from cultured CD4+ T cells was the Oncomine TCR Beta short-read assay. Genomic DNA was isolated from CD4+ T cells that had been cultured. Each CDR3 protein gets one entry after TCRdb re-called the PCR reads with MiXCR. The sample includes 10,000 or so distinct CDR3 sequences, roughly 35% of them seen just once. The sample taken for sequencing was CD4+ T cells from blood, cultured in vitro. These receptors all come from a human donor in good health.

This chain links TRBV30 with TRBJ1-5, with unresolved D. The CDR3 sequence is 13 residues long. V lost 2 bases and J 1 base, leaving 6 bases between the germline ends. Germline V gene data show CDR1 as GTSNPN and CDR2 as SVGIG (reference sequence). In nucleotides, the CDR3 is TGTGCCTGGAGTAAGGACAGCAATCAGCCCCAGCATTTT. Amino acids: CAWSKDSNQPQHF.

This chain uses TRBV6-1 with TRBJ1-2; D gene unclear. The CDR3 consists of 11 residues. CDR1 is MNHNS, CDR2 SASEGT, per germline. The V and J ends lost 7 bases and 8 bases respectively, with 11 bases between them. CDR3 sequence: CASTYNLGYTF. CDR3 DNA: TGTGCCAGCACCTATAACCTGGGCTACACCTTC.

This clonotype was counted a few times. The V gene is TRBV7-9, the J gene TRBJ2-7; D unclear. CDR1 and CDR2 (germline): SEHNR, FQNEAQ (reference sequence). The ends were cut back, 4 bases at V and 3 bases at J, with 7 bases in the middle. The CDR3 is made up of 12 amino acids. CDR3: CASSSAYYEQYF. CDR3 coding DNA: TGTGCCAGCAGCTCAGCCTACTACGAGCAGTACTTC.

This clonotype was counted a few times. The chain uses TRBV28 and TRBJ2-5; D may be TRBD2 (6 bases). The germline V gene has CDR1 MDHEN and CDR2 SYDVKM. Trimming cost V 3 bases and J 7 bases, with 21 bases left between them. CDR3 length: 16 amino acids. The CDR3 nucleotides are TGTGCCAGCAGTTTTAGGGGATGGAGGGAGAGAGGGACCCAGTACTTC. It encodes CASSFRGWRERGTQYF.

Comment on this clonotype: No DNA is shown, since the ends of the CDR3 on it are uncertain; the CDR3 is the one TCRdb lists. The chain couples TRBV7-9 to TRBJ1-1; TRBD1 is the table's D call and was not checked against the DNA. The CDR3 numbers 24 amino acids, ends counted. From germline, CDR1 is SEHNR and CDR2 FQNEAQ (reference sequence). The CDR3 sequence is CASTNQTSMYLCASSFTGRSEAFF.

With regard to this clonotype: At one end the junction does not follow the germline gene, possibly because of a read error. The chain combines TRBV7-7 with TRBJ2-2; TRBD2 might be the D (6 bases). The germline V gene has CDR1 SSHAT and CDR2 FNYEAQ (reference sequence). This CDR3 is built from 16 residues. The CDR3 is CASSSSGLQNTGELFF. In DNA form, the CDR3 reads TGTGCTAGCAGCTCGTCGGGACTGCAAAACACCGGGGAGCTGTTTTTT.

The CDR3, as DNA: TGTGCCAGTAGTAGCGGGAGGGGGGGAAATGAGCAGTTCTTC. Amino acids: CASSSGRGGNEQFF. V gene TRBV19 combines with J gene TRBJ2-1; 9 nucleotides line up with TRBD2. From germline, CDR1 is LNHDA and CDR2 SQIVND (reference sequence). J was trimmed by 7 bases and V by 4 bases; bases with no gene match: 5. The CDR3 has 14 residues.

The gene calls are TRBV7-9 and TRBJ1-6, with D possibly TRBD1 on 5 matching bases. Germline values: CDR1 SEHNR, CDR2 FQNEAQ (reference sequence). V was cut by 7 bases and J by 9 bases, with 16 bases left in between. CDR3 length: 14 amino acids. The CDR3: CASTPQPGSSPLHF. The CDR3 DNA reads TGTGCCAGCACCCCCCAGCCAGGGTCTTCACCCCTCCACTTT. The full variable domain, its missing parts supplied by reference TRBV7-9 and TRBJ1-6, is DTGVSQNPRHKITKRGQNVTFRCDPISEHNRLYWYRQTLGQGPEFLTYFQNEAQLEKSRLLSDRFSAERPKGSFSTLEIQRTEQGDSAMYLCASTPQPGSSPLHFGNGTRLTVT.

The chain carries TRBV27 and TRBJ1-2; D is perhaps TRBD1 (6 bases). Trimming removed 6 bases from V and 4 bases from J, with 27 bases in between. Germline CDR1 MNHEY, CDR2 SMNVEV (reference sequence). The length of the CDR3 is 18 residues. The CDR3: CASSSGPGQKLSFYGYTF. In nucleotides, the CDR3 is TGTGCCAGCAGCTCAGGACCAGGACAGAAACTAAGTTTCTATGGCTACACCTTC.

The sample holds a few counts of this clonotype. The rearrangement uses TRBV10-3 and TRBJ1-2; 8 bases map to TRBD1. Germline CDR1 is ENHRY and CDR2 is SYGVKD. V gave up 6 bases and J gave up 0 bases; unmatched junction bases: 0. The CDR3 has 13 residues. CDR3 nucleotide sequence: TGTGCCATCAGGGACAGGGCTAACTATGGCTACACCTTC. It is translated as CAIRDRANYGYTF.

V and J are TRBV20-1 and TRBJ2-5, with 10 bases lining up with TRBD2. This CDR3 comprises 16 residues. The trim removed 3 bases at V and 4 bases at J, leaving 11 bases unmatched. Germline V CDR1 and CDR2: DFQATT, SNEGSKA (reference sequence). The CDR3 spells CSASTNQAGGLETQYF. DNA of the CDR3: TGCAGTGCTAGCACCAATCAAGCGGGAGGGTTAGAGACCCAGTACTTC.

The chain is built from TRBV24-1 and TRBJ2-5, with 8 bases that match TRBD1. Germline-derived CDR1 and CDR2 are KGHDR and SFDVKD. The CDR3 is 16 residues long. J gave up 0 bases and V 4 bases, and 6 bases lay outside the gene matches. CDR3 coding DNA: TGTGCCACCAGTGACCCCGGGACAGGTAACCAAGAGACCCAGTACTTC. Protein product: CATSDPGTGNQETQYF.

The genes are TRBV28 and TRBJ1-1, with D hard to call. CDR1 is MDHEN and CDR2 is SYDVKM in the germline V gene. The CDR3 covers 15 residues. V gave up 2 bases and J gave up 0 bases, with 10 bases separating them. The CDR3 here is CASSLLGRMNTEAFF. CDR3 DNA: TGTGCCAGCAGTTTACTAGGACGGATGAACACTGAAGCTTTCTTT.

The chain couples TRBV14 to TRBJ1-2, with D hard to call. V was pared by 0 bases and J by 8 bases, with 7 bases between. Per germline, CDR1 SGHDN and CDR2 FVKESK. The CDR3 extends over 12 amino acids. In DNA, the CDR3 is TGTGCCAGCAGCCAAGACATCCGGGGCTACACCTTC. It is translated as CASSQDIRGYTF.

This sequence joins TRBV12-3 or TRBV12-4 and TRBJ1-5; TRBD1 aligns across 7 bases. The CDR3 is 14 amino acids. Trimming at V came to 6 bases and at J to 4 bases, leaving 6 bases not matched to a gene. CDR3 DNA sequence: TGTGCCAGCAGGCCAGGGGGGGGTAATCAGCCCCAGCATTTT. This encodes CASRPGGGNQPQHF.